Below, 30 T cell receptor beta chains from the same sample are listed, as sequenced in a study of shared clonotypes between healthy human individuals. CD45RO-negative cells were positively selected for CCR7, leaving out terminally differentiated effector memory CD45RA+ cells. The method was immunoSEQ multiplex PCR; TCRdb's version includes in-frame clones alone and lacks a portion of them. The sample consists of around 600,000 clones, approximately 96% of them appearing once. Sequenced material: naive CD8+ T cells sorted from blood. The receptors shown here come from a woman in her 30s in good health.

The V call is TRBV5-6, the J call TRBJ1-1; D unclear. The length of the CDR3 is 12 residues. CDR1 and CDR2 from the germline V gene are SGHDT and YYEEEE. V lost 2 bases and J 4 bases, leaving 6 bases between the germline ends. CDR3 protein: CASSFFSTEAFF. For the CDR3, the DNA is TGTGCCAGCAGCTTCTTCTCCACTGAAGCTTTCTTT.

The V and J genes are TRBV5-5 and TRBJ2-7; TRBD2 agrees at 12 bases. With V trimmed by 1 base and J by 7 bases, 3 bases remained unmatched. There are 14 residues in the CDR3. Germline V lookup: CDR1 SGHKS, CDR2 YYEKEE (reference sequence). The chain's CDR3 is CASSLLAGGPEQYF. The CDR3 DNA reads TGTGCCAGCAGCTTGCTAGCGGGAGGGCCTGAGCAGTACTTC.

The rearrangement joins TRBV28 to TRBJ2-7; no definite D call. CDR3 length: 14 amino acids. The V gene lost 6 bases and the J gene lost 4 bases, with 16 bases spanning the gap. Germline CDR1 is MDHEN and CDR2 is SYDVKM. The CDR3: CASRSGGAFYEQYF. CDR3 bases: TGTGCCAGCAGAAGTGGCGGTGCCTTTTACGAGCAGTACTTC.

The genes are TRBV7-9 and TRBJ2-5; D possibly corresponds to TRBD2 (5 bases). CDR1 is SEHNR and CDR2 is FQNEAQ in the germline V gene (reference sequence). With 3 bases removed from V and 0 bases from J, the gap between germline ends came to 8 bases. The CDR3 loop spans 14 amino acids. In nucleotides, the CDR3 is TGTGCCAGCAGCTTCTCGGGGAACCAAGAGACCCAGTACTTC. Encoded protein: CASSFSGNQETQYF.

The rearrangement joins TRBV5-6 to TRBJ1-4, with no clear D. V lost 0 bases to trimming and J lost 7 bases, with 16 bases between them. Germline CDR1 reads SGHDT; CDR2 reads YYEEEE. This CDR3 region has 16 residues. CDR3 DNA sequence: TGTGCCAGCAGCTTGGGAGTACTTAGCTCTCTTGAAAAACTGTTTTTT. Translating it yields CASSLGVLSSLEKLFF.

The CDR3 sequence: CASSIGQAGYGYTF. The CDR3 DNA reads TGTGCCAGCAGCATAGGGCAGGCGGGCTATGGCTACACCTTC. This chain joins TRBV5-6 and TRBJ1-2; no reliable D call. With 4 bases removed from V and 4 bases from J, the gap between germline ends came to 14 bases. The CDR3 is 14 residues long. From germline, CDR1 is SGHDT and CDR2 YYEEEE.

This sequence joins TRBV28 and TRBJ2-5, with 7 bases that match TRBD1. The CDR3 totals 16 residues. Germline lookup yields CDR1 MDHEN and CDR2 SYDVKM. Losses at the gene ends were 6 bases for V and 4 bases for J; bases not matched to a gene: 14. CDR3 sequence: CASSPLSDRVGETQYF. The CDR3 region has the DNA TGTGCCAGCAGCCCTTTATCCGACAGGGTTGGAGAGACCCAGTACTTC.

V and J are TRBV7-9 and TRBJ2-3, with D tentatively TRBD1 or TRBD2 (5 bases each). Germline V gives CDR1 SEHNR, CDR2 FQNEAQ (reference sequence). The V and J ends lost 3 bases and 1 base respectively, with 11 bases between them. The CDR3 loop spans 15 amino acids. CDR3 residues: CASSFSQGGTDTQYF. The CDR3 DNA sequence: TGTGCCAGCAGCTTTAGCCAGGGAGGCACAGATACGCAGTATTTT.

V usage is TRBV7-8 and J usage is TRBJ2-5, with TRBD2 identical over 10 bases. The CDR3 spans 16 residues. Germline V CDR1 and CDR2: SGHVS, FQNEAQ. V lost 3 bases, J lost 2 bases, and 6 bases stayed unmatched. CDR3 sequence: CASSFFSGRSQETQYF. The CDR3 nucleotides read TGTGCCAGCAGCTTTTTTAGCGGGAGGTCTCAAGAGACCCAGTACTTC.

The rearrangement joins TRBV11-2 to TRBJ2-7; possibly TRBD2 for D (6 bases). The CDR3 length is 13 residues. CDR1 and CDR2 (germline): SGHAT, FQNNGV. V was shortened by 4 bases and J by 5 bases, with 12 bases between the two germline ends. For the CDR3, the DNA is TGTGCCAGCAGCTCTCCCGGGGGAGACGAGCAGTACTTC. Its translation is CASSSPGGDEQYF.

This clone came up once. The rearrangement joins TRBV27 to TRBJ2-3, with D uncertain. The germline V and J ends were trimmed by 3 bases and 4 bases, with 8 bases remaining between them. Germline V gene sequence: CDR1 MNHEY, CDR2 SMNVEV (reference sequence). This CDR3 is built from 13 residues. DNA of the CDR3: TGTGCCAGCAGTTTGTTGATCGCAGATACGCAGTATTTT. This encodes CASSLLIADTQYF.

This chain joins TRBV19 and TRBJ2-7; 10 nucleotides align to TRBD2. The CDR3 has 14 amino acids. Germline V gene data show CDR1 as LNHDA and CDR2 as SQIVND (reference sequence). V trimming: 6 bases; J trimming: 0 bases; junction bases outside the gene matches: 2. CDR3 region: CASRGLADSYEQYF. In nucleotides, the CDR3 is TGTGCCAGTAGAGGACTAGCGGACTCCTACGAGCAGTACTTC.

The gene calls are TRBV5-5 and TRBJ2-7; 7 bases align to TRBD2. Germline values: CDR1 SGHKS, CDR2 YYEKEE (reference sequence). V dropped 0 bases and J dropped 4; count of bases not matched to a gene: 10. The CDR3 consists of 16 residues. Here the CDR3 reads CASSLEVRGSHYEQYF. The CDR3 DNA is TGTGCCAGCAGCTTGGAGGTCCGCGGGAGCCATTACGAGCAGTACTTC.

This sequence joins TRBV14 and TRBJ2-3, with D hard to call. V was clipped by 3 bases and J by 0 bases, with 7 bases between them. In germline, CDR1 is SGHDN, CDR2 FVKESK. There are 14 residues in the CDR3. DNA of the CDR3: TGTGCCAGCAGCCAGACACGAAGCACAGATACGCAGTATTTT. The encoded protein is CASSQTRSTDTQYF.

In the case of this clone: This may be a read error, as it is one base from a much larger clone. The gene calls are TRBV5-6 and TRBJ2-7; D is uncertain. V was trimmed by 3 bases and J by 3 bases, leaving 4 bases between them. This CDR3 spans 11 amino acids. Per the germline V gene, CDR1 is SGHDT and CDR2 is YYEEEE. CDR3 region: CASSSYYEQYF. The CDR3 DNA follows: TGTGCCAGCAGCTCTTACTACGAGCAGTACTTC.

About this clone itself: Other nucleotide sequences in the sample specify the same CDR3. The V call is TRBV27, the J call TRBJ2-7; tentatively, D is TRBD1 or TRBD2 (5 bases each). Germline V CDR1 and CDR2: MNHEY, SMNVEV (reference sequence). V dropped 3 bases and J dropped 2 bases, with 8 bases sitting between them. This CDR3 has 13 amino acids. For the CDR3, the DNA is TGTGCCAGCAGTTTGGGGGTACCCTACGAGCAGTACTTC. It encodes CASSLGVPYEQYF.

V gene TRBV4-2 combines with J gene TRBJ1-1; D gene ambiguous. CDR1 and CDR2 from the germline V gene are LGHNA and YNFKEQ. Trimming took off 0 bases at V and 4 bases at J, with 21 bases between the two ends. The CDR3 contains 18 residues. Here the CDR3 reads CASSQDPAYSERSTEAFF. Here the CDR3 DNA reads TGTGCCAGCAGCCAAGATCCTGCTTACAGCGAACGGAGCACTGAAGCTTTCTTT.

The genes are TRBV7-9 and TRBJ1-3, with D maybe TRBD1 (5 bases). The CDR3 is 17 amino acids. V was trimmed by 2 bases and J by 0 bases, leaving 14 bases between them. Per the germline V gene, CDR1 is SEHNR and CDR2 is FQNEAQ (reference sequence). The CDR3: CASSLSAGGTSGNTIYF. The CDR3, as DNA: TGTGCCAGCAGCTTAAGTGCCGGTGGGACCTCTGGAAACACCATATATTTT.

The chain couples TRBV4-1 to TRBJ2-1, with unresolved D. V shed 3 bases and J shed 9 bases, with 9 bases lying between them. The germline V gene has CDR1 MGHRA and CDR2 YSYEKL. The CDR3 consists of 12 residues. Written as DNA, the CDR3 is TGCGCCAGCAGCCAGATCGGGTTTGAGCAGTTCTTC. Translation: CASSQIGFEQFF.

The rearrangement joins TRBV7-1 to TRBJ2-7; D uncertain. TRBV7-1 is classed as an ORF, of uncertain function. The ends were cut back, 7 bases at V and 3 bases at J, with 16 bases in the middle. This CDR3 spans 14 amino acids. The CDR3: CASTDVDLVYEQYF. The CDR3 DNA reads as TGTGCCAGCACCGACGTCGACCTTGTCTACGAGCAGTACTTC.

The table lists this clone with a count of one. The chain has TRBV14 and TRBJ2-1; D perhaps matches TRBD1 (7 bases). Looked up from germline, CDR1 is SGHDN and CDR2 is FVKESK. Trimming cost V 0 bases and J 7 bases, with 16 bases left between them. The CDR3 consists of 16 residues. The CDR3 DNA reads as TGTGCCAGCAGCCAAGAGACAGGGCGGGGTGGGAATGAGCAGTTCTTC. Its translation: CASSQETGRGGNEQFF.

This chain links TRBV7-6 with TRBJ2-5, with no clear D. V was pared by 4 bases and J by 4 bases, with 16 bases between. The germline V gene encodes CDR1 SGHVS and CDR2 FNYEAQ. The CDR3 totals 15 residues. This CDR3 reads CASSSGHVAGETQYF. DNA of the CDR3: TGTGCCAGCAGCTCCGGTCATGTAGCTGGAGAGACCCAGTACTTC.

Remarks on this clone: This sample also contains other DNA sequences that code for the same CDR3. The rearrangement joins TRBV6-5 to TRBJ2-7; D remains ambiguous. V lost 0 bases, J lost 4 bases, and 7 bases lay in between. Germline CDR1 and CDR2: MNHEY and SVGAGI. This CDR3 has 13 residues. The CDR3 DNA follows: TGTGCCAGCAGTTACTCTTTGGGGTACGAGCAGTACTTC. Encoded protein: CASSYSLGYEQYF.

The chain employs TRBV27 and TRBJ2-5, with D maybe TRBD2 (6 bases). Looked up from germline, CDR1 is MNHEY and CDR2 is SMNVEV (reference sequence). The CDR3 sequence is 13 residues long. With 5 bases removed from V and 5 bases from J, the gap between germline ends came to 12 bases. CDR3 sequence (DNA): TGTGCCAGCAGTCCCGGGAGTCGGGAGACCCAGTACTTC. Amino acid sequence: CASSPGSRETQYF.

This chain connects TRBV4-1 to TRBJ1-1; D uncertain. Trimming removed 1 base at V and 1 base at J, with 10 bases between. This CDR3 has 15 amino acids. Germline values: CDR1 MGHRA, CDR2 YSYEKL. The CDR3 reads CASSQGRYQNTEAFF. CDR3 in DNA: TGCGCCAGCAGCCAAGGACGGTATCAGAACACTGAAGCTTTCTTT.

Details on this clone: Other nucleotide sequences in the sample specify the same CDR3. The CDR3 nucleotides are TGTGCCAGCAGCCCGGGGAACGAGCAGTACTTC. Its translation is CASSPGNEQYF. V is TRBV28 and J is TRBJ2-7; a weak D match, TRBD2 (5 bases). The CDR3 covers 11 residues. Trimming took 6 bases from V and 5 from J, leaving 8 bases between them. CDR1 is MDHEN and CDR2 is SYDVKM in the germline V gene. Variable domain in full (rest from reference TRBV28 and TRBJ2-7): DVKVTQSSRYLVKRTGEKVFLECVQDMDHENMFWYRQDPGLGLRLIYFSYDVKMKEKGDIPEGYSVSREKKERFSLILESASTNQTSMYLCASSPGNEQYFGPGTRLTVT.

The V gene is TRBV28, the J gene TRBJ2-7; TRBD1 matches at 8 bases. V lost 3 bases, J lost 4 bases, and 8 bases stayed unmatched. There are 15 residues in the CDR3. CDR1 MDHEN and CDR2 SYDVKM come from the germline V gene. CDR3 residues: CASSFIPGQEYEQYF. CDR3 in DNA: TGTGCCAGCAGTTTTATACCGGGACAGGAATACGAGCAGTACTTC.

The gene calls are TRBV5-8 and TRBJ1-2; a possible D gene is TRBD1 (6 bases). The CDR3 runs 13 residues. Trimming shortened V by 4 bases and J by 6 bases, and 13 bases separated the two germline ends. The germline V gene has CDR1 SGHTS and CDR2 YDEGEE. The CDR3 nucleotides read TGTGCCAGCAGCCTCGGGACATCGAATGGCTACACCTTC. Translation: CASSLGTSNGYTF.

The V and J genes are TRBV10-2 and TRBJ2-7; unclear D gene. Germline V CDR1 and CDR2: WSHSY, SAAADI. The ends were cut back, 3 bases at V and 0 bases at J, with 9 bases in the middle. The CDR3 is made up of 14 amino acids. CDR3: CASSDQWGSYEQYF. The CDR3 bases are TGCGCCAGCAGTGATCAATGGGGCTCCTACGAGCAGTACTTC.

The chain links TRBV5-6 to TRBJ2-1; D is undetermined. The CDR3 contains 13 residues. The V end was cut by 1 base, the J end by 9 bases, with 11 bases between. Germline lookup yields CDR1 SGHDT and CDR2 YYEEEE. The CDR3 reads CASSLLESVEQFF. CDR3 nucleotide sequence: TGTGCCAGCAGCTTGCTGGAGTCGGTTGAGCAGTTCTTC.